Here is one T cell receptor (beta chain) with its context. Many counts were recorded for this clonotype. Its recognized antigen is unknown. No much larger clone is present one base from it, and per-base qualities are unavailable. This sample was taken from a study of neurological immune-mediated disorders (dated by TCRdb to between 2018 and 2021). For the study in its entirety: Among the roughly 35 multiple sclerosis patients, approximately 30 had relapsing-remitting MS and 3 had secondary progressive MS. The study compared peripheral blood TCR-beta repertoires of HTLV-I-associated myelopathy (HAM/TSP) patients, multiple sclerosis patients and healthy controls using UMI-based sequencing. Longitudinal samples, technical triplicates and paired sorted CD4+ and CD8+ T-cell subsets, alongside PBMC samples, were included among the approximately 98 TCR-beta libraries. The cohort included about 70 subjects: around 15 with HAM/TSP, some 35 with multiple sclerosis, and some 20 healthy controls. Summary of the overall study and its limitations: Across subjects, expanded clones never shared an identical CDR3 amino acid sequence, which suggests that the TCR-beta repertoires in every group were private. The MS cluster showed no association with clinical or MRI features, and the authors stated that larger cohorts are needed. TCR clonal expansion was highest in HAM/TSP patients and lowest in MS patients, with MS patients falling below even healthy controls. In phylogenetic analysis, the repertoires of 18 of 34 MS patients grouped into a cluster of related CDR3 sequences, which suggests a possible signature at the repertoire level.

cDNA synthesis used template-switch 5'RACE with a primer carrying a 10-nucleotide random unique molecular identifier tagging each TCR transcript. Every sequencing run covered 15-18 subjects and yielded more than 160 million TCR-beta sequences. The RNeasy kit was used to extract total RNA. Using the KAPA Real-time Library Amplification kit, TCR-beta VDJ regions were amplified with primers for the TCR constant region and the 5'RACE anchor. Sample indexes and Illumina adaptors were added in a first PCR, and a second PCR then increased library yield. After Ampure bead purification, the TCR product of roughly 650 bp was size-selected on a 2% E-gel SizeSelection system. Before pooling, libraries had their quality checked on a Bioanalyzer, their concentration measured with Qubit, and their quantity determined with the Kapa Library Quantification kit. An Illumina HiSeq 2500 was used to sequence the libraries paired-end at 2 x 150 bp. To increase sequence diversity, roughly 23-30% phiX was spiked into each library pool. In the paper's pipeline: The quality-filtered reads were processed with the UMI-based MiGEC pipeline, whose error correction step removed more than 90% of the raw TCR sequences. VDJ genes were aligned to IMGT germline references, and each clonotype was defined by a unique CDR3 amino acid sequence together with V-J genes. VDJtools evaluated clonal expansion, Shannon diversity and CDR3 relatedness (CalcPairwiseDistances, ClusterSamples); CLCbio workbench built phylogenetic trees. A clone was classed as expanded if it had 8 or more unique UMIs, a cutoff based on coefficient-of-variation modelling across technical triplicates. TCRdb applied fastp at Q25 and MiXCR to the public reads, then kept only in-frame beta chains. Every distinct CDR3 protein forms one entry, paired with its most common genes and DNA. The authors' filters were not applied to this entry. The sample contains fewer than 45,000 distinct CDR3 sequences, about 2.5% of them found a single time. The ten biggest clones cover 9.5% to 15% of the sample.

Libraries from unsorted PBMCs were made from 2 million PBMCs kept in RNAlater at -80 degrees C until RNA extraction. Multiple sclerosis patients were enrolled in a US clinical protocol under which disease progression was evaluated by magnetic resonance imaging. Peripheral blood was subjected to Ficoll-Hypaque density gradient centrifugation to isolate PBMCs, which were then cryopreserved in liquid nitrogen. The CDR3 has 18 amino acids, counting the end cysteine and phenylalanine. The sequence is cut down to CDR3 DNA, 54 bases in frame from base 1. CDR1 and CDR2, per the germline V gene, are MDHEN and SYDVKM. The junction shows trimming of 0 bases on V and 4 bases on J, plus 19 bases between the germline ends.

The sequence joins TRBV28 to TRBJ1-5; the D gene remains uncertain. The material sequenced was PBMCs. The origin of this receptor is a man aged 30-40 years with multiple sclerosis. The bases are TGTGCCAGCAGTTTATGGCGCTTAGTGGGGAGTAAAAATCAGCCCCAGCATTTT. It translates to CASSLWRLVGSKNQPQHF.